This T cell receptor (beta chain) was captured by sequencing in a study of response to subunit inactivated influenza vaccine. This clonotype was detected only a few times. Its antigen is as yet unknown. TCRdb processed the RT-PCR reads anew with MiXCR; each CDR3 protein has one entry. The sample comprises 650,000 or so distinct CDR3 sequences, around 13% of which are singletons, and about 7.6% rests with the top ten. Points from the study as a whole: Each seasonal influenza vaccination, the authors suggested, recruits few new T cells.

This CDR3 has 18 residues. This sequence joins TRBV21-1 and TRBJ2-3; the listed D gene, TRBD1, was not tested against the DNA. TRBV21-1 is shown as a pseudogene. Sequences were derived from PBMCs from blood, sampled roughly 2 weeks before vaccination. The sequence came from a man over 45 who received an inactivated influenza vaccine. CDR3 coding DNA: TGTGCCAGCAGCAAAGCGCTTGAGGGGGAGAGGCATACAGATACGCAGTATTTT. Its translation: CASSKALEGERHTDTQYF.